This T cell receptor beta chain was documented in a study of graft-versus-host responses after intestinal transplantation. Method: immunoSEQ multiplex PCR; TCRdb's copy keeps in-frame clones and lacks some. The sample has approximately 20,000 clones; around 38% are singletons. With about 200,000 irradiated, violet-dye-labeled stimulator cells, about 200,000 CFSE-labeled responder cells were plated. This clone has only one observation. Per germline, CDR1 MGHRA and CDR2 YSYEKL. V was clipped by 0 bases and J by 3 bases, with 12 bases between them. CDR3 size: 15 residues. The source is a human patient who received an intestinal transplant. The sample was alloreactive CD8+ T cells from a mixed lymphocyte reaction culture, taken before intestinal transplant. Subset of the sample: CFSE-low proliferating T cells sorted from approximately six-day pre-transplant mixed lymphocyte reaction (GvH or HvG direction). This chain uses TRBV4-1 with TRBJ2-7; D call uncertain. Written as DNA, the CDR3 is TGCGCCAGCAGCCAAGATCGGCAGGCTATCTACGAGCAGTACTTC. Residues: CASSQDRQAIYEQYF.